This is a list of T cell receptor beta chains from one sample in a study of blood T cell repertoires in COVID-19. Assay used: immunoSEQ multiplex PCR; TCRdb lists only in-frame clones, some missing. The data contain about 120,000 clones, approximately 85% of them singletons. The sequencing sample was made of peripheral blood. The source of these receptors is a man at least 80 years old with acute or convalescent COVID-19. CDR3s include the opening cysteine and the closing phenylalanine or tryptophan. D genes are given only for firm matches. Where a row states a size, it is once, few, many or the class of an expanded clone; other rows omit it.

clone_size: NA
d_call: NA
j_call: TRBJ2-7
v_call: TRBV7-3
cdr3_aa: CASSLGYGSYEQYF
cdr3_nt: TGTGCCAGCAGCCTAGGTTACGGCTCCTACGAGCAGTACTTC

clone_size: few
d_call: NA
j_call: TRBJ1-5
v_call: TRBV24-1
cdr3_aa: CATRQVQSNQPQHF
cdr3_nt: TGTGCCACCAGACAGGTTCAAAGCAATCAGCCCCAGCATTTT

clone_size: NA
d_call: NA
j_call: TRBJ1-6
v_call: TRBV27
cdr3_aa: CASSFMEYNSPLHF
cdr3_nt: TGTGCCAGCAGTTTTATGGAGTATAATTCACCCCTCCACTTT

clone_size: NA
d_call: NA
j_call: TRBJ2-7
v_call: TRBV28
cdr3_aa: CASSYGRAATYEQYF
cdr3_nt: TGTGCCAGCAGTTATGGCAGGGCGGCCACCTACGAGCAGTACTTC

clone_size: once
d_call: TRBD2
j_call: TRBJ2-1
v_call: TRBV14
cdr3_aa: CASSPGTSGRFFDRNEQFF
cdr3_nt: TGTGCCAGCAGCCCTGGGACTAGCGGGAGGTTCTTCGATCGCAATGAGCAGTTCTTC

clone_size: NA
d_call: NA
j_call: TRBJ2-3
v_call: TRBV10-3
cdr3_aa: CAISEGVTDTQYF
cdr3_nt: TGTGCCATCAGTGAAGGGGTCACAGATACGCAGTATTTT

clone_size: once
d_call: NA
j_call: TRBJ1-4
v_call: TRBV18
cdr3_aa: CASSPPSGNEKLFF
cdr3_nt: TGTGCCAGCTCACCACCGTCAGGAAATGAAAAACTGTTTTTT

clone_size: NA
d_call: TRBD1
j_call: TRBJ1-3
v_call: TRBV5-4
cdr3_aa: CASSLGDSYSGNTIYF
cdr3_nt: TGTGCCAGCAGCTTGGGGGACAGTTACTCTGGAAACACCATATATTTT

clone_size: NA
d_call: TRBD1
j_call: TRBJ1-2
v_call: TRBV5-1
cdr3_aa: CASSRGQGNYGYTF
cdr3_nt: TGCGCCAGCAGCAGGGGACAGGGCAACTATGGCTACACCTTC

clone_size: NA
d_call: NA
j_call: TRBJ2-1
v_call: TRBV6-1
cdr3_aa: CASSERSSNEQFF
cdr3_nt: TGTGCCAGCAGTGAGAGGTCAAGTAATGAGCAGTTCTTC

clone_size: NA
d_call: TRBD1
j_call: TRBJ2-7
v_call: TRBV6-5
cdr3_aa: CASRRQGHQYEQYF
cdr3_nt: TGTGCCAGCAGGAGACAGGGGCATCAATACGAGCAGTACTTC

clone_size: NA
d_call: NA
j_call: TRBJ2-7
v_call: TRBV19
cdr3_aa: CASSTTYEQYF
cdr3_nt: TGTGCCAGTAGTACAACCTACGAGCAGTACTTC

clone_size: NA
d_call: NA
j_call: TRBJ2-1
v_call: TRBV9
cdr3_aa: CASSALGRGLYNEQFF
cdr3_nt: TGTGCCAGCAGCGCCCTGGGGCGGGGGCTTTACAATGAGCAGTTCTTC

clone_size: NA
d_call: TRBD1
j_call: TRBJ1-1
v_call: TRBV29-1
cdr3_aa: CSADRGNTEAFF
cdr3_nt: TGCAGCGCGGACAGGGGAAACACTGAAGCTTTCTTT

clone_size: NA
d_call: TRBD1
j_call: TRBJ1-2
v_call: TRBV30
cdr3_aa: CAWSVPDRVEDGYTF
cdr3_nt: TGTGCCTGGAGTGTCCCGGACAGGGTAGAGGATGGCTACACCTTC

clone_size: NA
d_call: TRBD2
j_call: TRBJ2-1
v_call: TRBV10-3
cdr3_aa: CAITPGLALNNEQFF
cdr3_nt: TGTGCCATCACACCAGGACTAGCGTTAAACAATGAGCAGTTCTTC

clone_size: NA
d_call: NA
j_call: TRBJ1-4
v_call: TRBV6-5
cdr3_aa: CASSRTNGGEKLFF
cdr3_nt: TGTGCCAGCAGTCGGACAAACGGGGGTGAAAAACTGTTTTTT

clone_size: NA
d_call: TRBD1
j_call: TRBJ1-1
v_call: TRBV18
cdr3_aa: CASSPPAGGNTEAFF
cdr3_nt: TGTGCCAGCTCACCACCGGCAGGGGGGAACACTGAAGCTTTCTTT

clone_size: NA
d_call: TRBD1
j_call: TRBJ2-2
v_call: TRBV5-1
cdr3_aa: CASSVTGDTGELFF
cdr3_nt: TGCGCCAGCAGCGTCACAGGGGACACCGGGGAGCTGTTTTTT

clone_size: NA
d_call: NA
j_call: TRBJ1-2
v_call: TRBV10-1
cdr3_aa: CASSETRNYGYTF
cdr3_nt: TGCGCCAGCAGTGAAACCAGAAACTATGGCTACACCTTC

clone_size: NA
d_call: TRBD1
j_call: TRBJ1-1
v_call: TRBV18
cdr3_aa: CASSKGQGNTEAFF
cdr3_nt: TGTGCCAGCTCAAAGGGACAGGGCAACACTGAAGCTTTCTTT

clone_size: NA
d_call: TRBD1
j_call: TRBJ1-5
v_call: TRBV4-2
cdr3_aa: CASSQEGQGDQPQHF
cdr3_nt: TGTGCCAGCAGCCAAGAGGGACAGGGGGATCAGCCCCAGCATTTT

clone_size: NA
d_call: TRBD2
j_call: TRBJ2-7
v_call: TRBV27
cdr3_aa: CASSWGLAITYEQYF
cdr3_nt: TGTGCCAGCAGTTGGGGACTAGCGATTACCTACGAGCAGTACTTC

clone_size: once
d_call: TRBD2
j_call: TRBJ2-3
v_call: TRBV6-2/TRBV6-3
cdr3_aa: CASSYGGGRTDTQYF
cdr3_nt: TGTGCCAGCAGTTACGGAGGCGGGAGGACCGATACGCAGTATTTT

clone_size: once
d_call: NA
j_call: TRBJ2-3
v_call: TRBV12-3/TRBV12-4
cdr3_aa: CASTSRADTQYF
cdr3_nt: TGTGCCAGCACCTCCAGGGCGGATACGCAGTATTTT

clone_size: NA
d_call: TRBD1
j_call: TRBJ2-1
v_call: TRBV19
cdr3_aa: CASSPQTGGDNEQFF
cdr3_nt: TGTGCCAGTAGTCCCCAGACAGGGGGGGATAATGAGCAGTTCTTC

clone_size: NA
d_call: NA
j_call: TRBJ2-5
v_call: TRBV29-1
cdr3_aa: CSVLLLAETQYF
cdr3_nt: TGCAGCGTCCTACTGCTAGCGGAGACCCAGTACTTC

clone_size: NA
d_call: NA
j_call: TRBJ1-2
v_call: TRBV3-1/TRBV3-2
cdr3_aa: CASSQGSGRGYTF
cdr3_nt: TGTGCCAGCAGCCAAGGAAGCGGGCGCGGCTACACCTTC

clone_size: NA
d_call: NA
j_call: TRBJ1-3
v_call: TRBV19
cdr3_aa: CASSRTGTKFENTIYF
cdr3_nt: TGTGCCAGTAGTCGAACCGGGACAAAGTTTGAAAACACCATATATTTT

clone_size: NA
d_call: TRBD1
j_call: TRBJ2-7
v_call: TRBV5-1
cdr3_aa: CASSPGQGSYEQYF
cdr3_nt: TGCGCCAGCAGCCCCGGACAGGGTTCGTACGAGCAGTACTTC

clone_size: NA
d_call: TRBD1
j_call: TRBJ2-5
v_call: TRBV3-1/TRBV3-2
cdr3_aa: CASSQGGQGVRETQYF
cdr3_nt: TGTGCCAGCAGCCAAGGAGGACAGGGGGTTCGGGAGACCCAGTACTTC

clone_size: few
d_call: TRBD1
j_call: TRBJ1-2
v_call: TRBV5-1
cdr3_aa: CASSPGTGLNYGYTF
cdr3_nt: TGCGCCAGCAGCCCTGGGACAGGCTTAAACTATGGCTACACCTTC

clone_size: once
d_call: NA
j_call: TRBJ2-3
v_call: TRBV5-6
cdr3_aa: CASSTLGPDTQYF
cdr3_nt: TGTGCCAGCAGTACCCTAGGCCCAGATACGCAGTATTTT

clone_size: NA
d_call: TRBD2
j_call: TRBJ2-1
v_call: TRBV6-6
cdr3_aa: CASRTTSGSYNEQFF
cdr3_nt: TGTGCCAGCAGAACGACTAGCGGCTCCTACAATGAGCAGTTCTTC

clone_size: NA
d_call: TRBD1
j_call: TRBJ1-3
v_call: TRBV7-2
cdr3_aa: CASSPNRGIGNTIYF
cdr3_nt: TGTGCCAGCAGCCCGAACAGGGGGATCGGAAACACCATATATTTT

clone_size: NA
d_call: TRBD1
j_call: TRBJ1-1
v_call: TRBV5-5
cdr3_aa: CASSRTGENTEAFF
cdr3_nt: TGTGCCAGCAGCAGGACAGGGGAGAACACTGAAGCTTTCTTT

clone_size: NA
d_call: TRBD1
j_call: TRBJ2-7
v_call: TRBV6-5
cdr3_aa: CASSYSGTGSYEQYF
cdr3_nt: TGTGCCAGCAGTTACTCGGGGACAGGGTCCTACGAGCAGTACTTC

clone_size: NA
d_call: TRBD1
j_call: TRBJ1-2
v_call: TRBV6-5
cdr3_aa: CASSRDSYGYTF
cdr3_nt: TGTGCCAGCAGTCGGGACAGTTATGGCTACACCTTC

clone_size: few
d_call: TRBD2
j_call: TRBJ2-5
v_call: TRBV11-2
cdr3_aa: CASSLVLAGETQYF
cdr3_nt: TGTGCCAGCAGCTTAGTACTAGCGGGAGAGACCCAGTACTTC

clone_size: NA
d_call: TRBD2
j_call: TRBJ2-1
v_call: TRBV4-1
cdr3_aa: CASSQVGLDGNEQFF
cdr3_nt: TGCGCCAGCAGCCAAGTGGGACTAGACGGCAATGAGCAGTTCTTC

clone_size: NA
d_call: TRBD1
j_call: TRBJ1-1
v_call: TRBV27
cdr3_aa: CASSPGTGANLGAFF
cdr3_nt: TGTGCCAGCAGCCCAGGGACAGGGGCGAACCTAGGAGCTTTCTTT

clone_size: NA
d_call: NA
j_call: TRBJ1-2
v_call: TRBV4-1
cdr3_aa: CASSQAKQNPNYGYTF
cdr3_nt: TGCGCCAGCAGCCAAGCCAAACAGAACCCGAACTATGGCTACACCTTC

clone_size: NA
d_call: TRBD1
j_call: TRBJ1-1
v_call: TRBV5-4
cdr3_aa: CASSPDRAGEAFF
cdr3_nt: TGTGCCAGCAGCCCGGACAGGGCGGGTGAAGCTTTCTTT